This entry lists 10 T cell receptor beta chains sequenced from one sample in a study of blood T cell repertoires in COVID-19. Some clones are missing from TCRdb's copy, which holds only in-frame ones; the method was immunoSEQ multiplex PCR. Of 70,000 or so clones listed, roughly 79% were seen once; the top ten hold 40% to 50%. The sequenced sample was peripheral blood. These receptors originate from a human donor in a cohort sampled during active COVID-19.

In its sample, this clone was seen many times. This chain joins TRBV18 and TRBJ1-5; D is ambiguous. This CDR3 has 15 residues. Trimming removed 3 bases at V and 3 bases at J, with 12 bases between. The germline V gene has CDR1 KGHSH and CDR2 LQKENI. CDR3 DNA: TGTGCCAGCTCACCCGCCCCACAGCTCAATCAGCCCCAGCATTTT. As protein: CASSPAPQLNQPQHF.

V gene TRBV6-1 combines with J gene TRBJ2-4; TRBD1 is a possible D gene (5 bases). The CDR3 has 16 residues. Trimming removed 4 bases at V and 1 base at J, with 14 bases between. Germline CDR1 and CDR2: MNHNS and SASEGT. CDR3 nucleotide sequence: TGTGCCAGCAGTGCCCTGCGGCAGGGTGCCAAAAACATTCAGTACTTC. Translating gives CASSALRQGAKNIQYF.

The chain recombines TRBV19 with TRBJ1-2; D not certain. Germline V gene sequence: CDR1 LNHDA, CDR2 SQIVND (reference sequence). There are 13 residues in the CDR3. V lost 3 bases and J lost 0, with 5 bases in between. The CDR3 sequence: CASSIPPNYGYTF. Here the CDR3 DNA reads TGTGCCAGTAGTATCCCTCCTAACTATGGCTACACCTTC.

The V gene is TRBV6-2 or TRBV6-3, the J gene TRBJ1-4; D unclear. Germline V CDR1 and CDR2: MNHEY, SVGEGT. Trimming took off 2 bases at V and 7 bases at J, with 14 bases between the two ends. The CDR3 has 15 amino acids. For the CDR3, the DNA is TGTGCCAGCAGTTACAGCGGGCCGCGAGGTGAAAAACTGTTTTTT. It is translated as CASSYSGPRGEKLFF.

V usage is TRBV28 and J usage is TRBJ1-2; D ambiguous. V dropped 7 bases and J dropped 4 bases, with 7 bases sitting between them. Germline V gene data show CDR1 as MDHEN and CDR2 as SYDVKM. The CDR3 loop spans 11 amino acids. The CDR3 DNA is TGTGCCAGCACCTCGGGCTATGGCTACACCTTC. Translated, it gives CASTSGYGYTF.

V gene TRBV10-3 combines with J gene TRBJ1-2; D is possibly TRBD1 (5 bases). Germline CDR1 and CDR2: ENHRY and SYGVKD. V was pared by 1 base and J by 6 bases, with 12 bases between. The CDR3 contains 14 residues. CDR3 sequence: CAISEFPGRDGYTF. Here the CDR3 DNA reads TGTGCCATCAGTGAGTTCCCAGGGAGGGATGGCTACACCTTC.

The genes are TRBV12-3 or TRBV12-4 and TRBJ2-5; D is ambiguous. Trimming took 3 bases from V and 5 from J, leaving 10 bases between them. The CDR3 contains 13 residues. CDR3 amino acids: CASSLKPSETQYF. DNA for the CDR3: TGTGCCAGCAGTTTGAAGCCGTCGGAGACCCAGTACTTC.

The gene calls are TRBV27 and TRBJ1-2; 8 bases are shared with TRBD1. After removal of 5 bases from V and 8 bases from J, the junction contained 13 bases not matched to a gene. CDR3 size: 15 residues. The germline gives CDR1 MNHEY, CDR2 SMNVEV (reference sequence). The CDR3 region has the DNA TGTGCCAGCAGTATTGACAGGGGACGTATGGGGGGCTACACCTTC. Its translation: CASSIDRGRMGGYTF.

J is TRBJ1-1 and V is TRBV15, with no clear D. The CDR3 contains 13 residues. Germline V gives CDR1 LNHNV, CDR2 YYDKDF (reference sequence). Trimming removed 0 bases at V and 8 bases at J, with 10 bases between. The CDR3 sequence is CATSRDSGEEAFF. DNA for the CDR3: TGTGCCACCAGCAGAGATAGCGGGGAGGAAGCTTTCTTT.

A single count supports this clone. The CDR3 DNA reads TGTGCCAGCAGCGTCGGGACAGTATCGAGACCAAACTATGGCTACACCTTC. Translated, it gives CASSVGTVSRPNYGYTF. The chain recombines TRBV7-2 with TRBJ1-2; 7 bases fit TRBD1. The CDR3 totals 17 residues. Germline CDR1 is SGHTA and CDR2 is FQGNSA. With V trimmed by 5 bases and J by 2 bases, 14 bases remained unmatched.